A selection of T cell receptor beta chains follows, all from one sample in a study of shared clonotypes between healthy human individuals. Produced via immunoSEQ multiplex PCR; TCRdb's table is partial and in-frame only. The sample lists about 610,000 clones; 96% were seen once. Sequencing was done on a sample of naive CD8+ T cells sorted from blood. All receptors come from a woman aged 25 to 39 in good health. Both conserved end residues are trimmed from each CDR3. Fields, in order: V gene, J gene, CDR3 protein.

V: TRBV14; J: TRBJ2-7; CDR3: ASSQVLAARDEQY
V: TRBV6-1; J: TRBJ2-7; CDR3: ASSEVQTYEQY
V: TRBV27; J: TRBJ2-1; CDR3: ASSLTGDEQF
V: TRBV5-1; J: TRBJ2-1; CDR3: ASSLEGAGEQF
V: TRBV15; J: TRBJ1-4; CDR3: ATSGRDGNEKLF
V: TRBV5-1; J: TRBJ2-5; CDR3: ASSLAGGETQY
V: TRBV15; J: TRBJ1-5; CDR3: ATSAEINQPQH
V: TRBV13; J: TRBJ1-1; CDR3: ASSLSQGTNTEAF
V: TRBV28; J: TRBJ2-1; CDR3: ASSFLPTSISYNEQF
V: TRBV27; J: TRBJ1-5; CDR3: ASSPLPQGNQPQH
V: TRBV6-1; J: TRBJ2-7; CDR3: ASFTGTREQY
V: TRBV10-2; J: TRBJ1-2; CDR3: ASSESGPWDYGYT
V: TRBV28; J: TRBJ1-2; CDR3: ASSTPIGPHYGYT
V: TRBV6-6; J: TRBJ2-7; CDR3: ASSRESPYEQY
V: TRBV15; J: TRBJ2-7; CDR3: ATSAGSPYEQY
V: TRBV4-2; J: TRBJ1-1; CDR3: ASSPRAEGVDTEAF
V: TRBV11-2; J: TRBJ1-1; CDR3: ASSFRHRGSNTEAF
V: TRBV9; J: TRBJ2-1; CDR3: ASSVGLGLGAYNEQF
V: TRBV27; J: TRBJ2-7; CDR3: ASSPLGGVYEQY
V: TRBV6-4; J: TRBJ2-3; CDR3: ASSDSPTRGGTSTDTQY
V: TRBV19; J: TRBJ2-2; CDR3: ASSVDLGAGETGELF
V: TRBV5-1; J: TRBJ2-1; CDR3: ASSLAGDNEQF
V: TRBV28; J: TRBJ2-3; CDR3: ASSSTRLAGGPVDTQY
V: TRBV6-5; J: TRBJ2-3; CDR3: ASSYGAVLGTDTQY
V: TRBV13; J: TRBJ2-7; CDR3: ASSRDRGPYEQY
V: TRBV7-9; J: NA; CDR3: ASSLVSREQY
V: TRBV29-1; J: TRBJ2-3; CDR3: SVVDPDRSTDTQY
V: TRBV5-4; J: TRBJ1-1; CDR3: ASLGQGSTEAF
V: TRBV7-6; J: TRBJ2-1; CDR3: ASSLVGETYNEQF
V: TRBV5-6; J: TRBJ2-1; CDR3: ASSFAGRQF
V: TRBV28; J: TRBJ2-7; CDR3: ASSDLRRAWEQY
V: TRBV27; J: TRBJ2-1; CDR3: ASSLGPGVGPSYNEQF
V: TRBV7-6; J: TRBJ1-4; CDR3: ASSLEAGYEKLF